This entry describes one T cell receptor (beta chain). The sample belongs to a study of radiation and T cells in renal cell carcinoma. Time point of the sample: blood 2 weeks post-SBRT. Treatment described: 15 Gy SBRT to primary tumor, nephrectomy 4 weeks later. Here immunoSEQ multiplex PCR was the method, and the copy in TCRdb shows in-frame clones only, minus some. Of tens of thousands of clones in the sample, approximately 80% were seen once. Germline values: CDR1 SGHRS, CDR2 YFSETQ. The CDR3 runs 14 residues. With V trimmed by 2 bases and J by 5 bases, 5 bases remained unmatched. The clonotype was recovered from a woman in her 70s with renal cell carcinoma. This sequence joins TRBV5-1 and TRBJ2-5, with TRBD2 matching 8 bases. The sample in question was blood, obtained from a patient whose treatment included radiotherapy and nephrectomy. The CDR3 DNA is TGCGCCAGCAGCTTCGGGACTAGTGGTGAGACCCAGTACTTC. Translation gives CASSFGTSGETQYF.